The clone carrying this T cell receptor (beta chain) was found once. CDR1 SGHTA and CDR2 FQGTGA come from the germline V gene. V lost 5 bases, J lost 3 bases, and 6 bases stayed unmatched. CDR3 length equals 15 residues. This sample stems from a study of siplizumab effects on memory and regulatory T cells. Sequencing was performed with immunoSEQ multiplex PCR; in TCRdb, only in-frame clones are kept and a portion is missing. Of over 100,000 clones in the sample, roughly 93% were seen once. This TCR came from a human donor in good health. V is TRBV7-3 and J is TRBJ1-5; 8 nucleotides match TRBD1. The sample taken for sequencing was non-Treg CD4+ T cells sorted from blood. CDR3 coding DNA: TGTGCCAGCAGCCCTGACAGGGGCCTCAATCAGCCCCAGCATTTT. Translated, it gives CASSPDRGLNQPQHF.